These T cell receptor beta chains were read from a single sample in a study of blood T cell repertoires in COVID-19. Libraries were prepared by immunoSEQ multiplex PCR; TCRdb keeps only in-frame clonotypes and omits some of them. The data hold some 160,000 clones, with approximately 84% observed a single time. Sequencing was performed on peripheral blood. Receptor source: a woman aged 80 or over with acute or convalescent COVID-19. Both conserved end residues are part of each CDR3. The D gene is left open where the match is weak. Size values are once, few and many counts, or a class for expanded clones, and some rows have none.

>TRBJ2-4|TRBV10-3|.|.
CAISEFGVQSKNIQYF
TGTGCCATCAGTGAGTTCGGCGTACAGAGCAAAAACATTCAGTACTTC
>TRBJ2-3|TRBV9|.|.
CASSASGGRTDTQYF
TGTGCCAGCAGCGCCAGTGGTGGTCGCACAGATACGCAGTATTTT
>TRBJ1-5|TRBV7-2|.|.
CASSLAYNQPQHF
TGTGCCAGCAGCTTAGCGTACAATCAGCCCCAGCATTTT
>TRBJ1-1|TRBV18|.|TRBD1
CASLQGLNTEAFF
TGTGCCAGTTTACAGGGGTTAAACACTGAAGCTTTCTTT
>TRBJ1-4|TRBV24-1|.|TRBD1
CATSDGPGTGGGWREKLFF
TGTGCCACCAGTGACGGTCCCGGGACAGGGGGCGGGTGGCGTGAAAAACTGTTTTTT
>TRBJ2-7|TRBV6-2/TRBV6-3|.|TRBD1
CASSYSGTGGYEQYF
TGTGCCAGCAGTTACTCCGGGACAGGGGGCTACGAGCAGTACTTC
>TRBJ1-2|TRBV6-1|.|.
CASSESQGTYYGYTF
TGTGCCAGCAGTGAATCGCAGGGGACCTACTATGGCTACACCTTC
>TRBJ1-1|TRBV5-1|.|.
CARAFTGGGGMNTEAFF
TGCGCCCGCGCCTTCACCGGGGGCGGGGGGATGAACACTGAAGCTTTCTTT
>TRBJ2-7|TRBV5-4|.|.
CASSNSDRSYYEQYF
TGTGCCAGCAGCAACTCCGACAGGTCCTACTACGAGCAGTACTTC
>TRBJ1-1|TRBV18|.|.
CASSPGSGHTEAFF
TGTGCCAGCTCGCCCGGGAGCGGTCACACTGAAGCTTTCTTT
>TRBJ2-7|TRBV29-1|few|TRBD1
CSVGTERHSYEQYF
TGCAGCGTCGGGACAGAGCGCCACTCCTACGAGCAGTACTTC
>TRBJ2-5|TRBV19|.|TRBD1
CASARGGTGVGTQYF
TGTGCCAGTGCACGCGGAGGGACAGGGGTAGGGACCCAGTACTTC
>TRBJ1-2|TRBV28|.|.
CASSLAGLTGSAYGYTF
TGTGCCAGCAGTCTCGCTGGGCTAACAGGGAGTGCCTATGGCTACACCTTC
>TRBJ1-1|TRBV14|few|.
CASSRQSYTEAFF
TGTGCCAGCAGCCGACAGTCCTACACTGAAGCTTTCTTT
>TRBJ2-7|TRBV5-5|.|.
CASTQGSYEQYF
TGTGCCAGCACCCAGGGTTCCTACGAGCAGTACTTC
>TRBJ1-2|TRBV12-3/TRBV12-4|.|.
CASSFESGNGYTF
TGTGCCAGCAGTTTCGAGTCGGGGAATGGCTACACCTTC
>TRBJ2-5|TRBV4-1|few|TRBD1
CASTESRGTGGRTQYF
TGCGCCAGCACAGAGTCCAGGGGGACAGGAGGTAGGACCCAGTACTTC
>TRBJ1-3|TRBV5-1|.|.
CASSLDLQGTGNTIYF
TGCGCCAGCAGCTTGGACCTACAGGGTACTGGAAACACCATATATTTT
>TRBJ2-6|TRBV5-1|.|TRBD1
CASSGSTGAGANVLTF
TGCGCCAGCAGCGGATCGACAGGGGCTGGGGCCAACGTCCTGACTTTC
>TRBJ1-3|TRBV18|once|TRBD1
CASSPQGVSGNTIYF
TGTGCCAGCTCACCTCAGGGGGTTTCTGGAAACACCATATATTTT
>TRBJ2-7|TRBV18|.|TRBD1
CASSPTLTGGSYEQYF
TGTGCCAGCTCACCTACTCTGACAGGGGGCTCCTACGAGCAGTACTTC
>TRBJ2-6|TRBV19|.|.
CASSRVQLHSGANVLTF
TGTGCCAGTAGTAGGGTACAGTTACACTCTGGGGCCAACGTCCTGACTTTC
>TRBJ2-3|TRBV6-5|.|.
CASDESSYSTDTQYF
TGTGCCAGCGATGAGAGCTCCTATAGCACAGATACGCAGTATTTT
>TRBJ2-5|TRBV24-1|.|TRBD2
CATSDSGTTGDQYF
TGTGCCACCAGTGATTCCGGGACTACTGGAGACCAGTACTTC
>TRBJ1-4|TRBV19|once|.
CASSIGRGNEKLFF
TGTGCCAGTAGTATCGGCAGGGGAAATGAAAAACTGTTTTTT
>TRBJ1-4|TRBV10-1|.|TRBD1
CASSEDGTAEKLFF
TGCGCCAGCAGTGAGGATGGGACAGCAGAAAAACTGTTTTTT